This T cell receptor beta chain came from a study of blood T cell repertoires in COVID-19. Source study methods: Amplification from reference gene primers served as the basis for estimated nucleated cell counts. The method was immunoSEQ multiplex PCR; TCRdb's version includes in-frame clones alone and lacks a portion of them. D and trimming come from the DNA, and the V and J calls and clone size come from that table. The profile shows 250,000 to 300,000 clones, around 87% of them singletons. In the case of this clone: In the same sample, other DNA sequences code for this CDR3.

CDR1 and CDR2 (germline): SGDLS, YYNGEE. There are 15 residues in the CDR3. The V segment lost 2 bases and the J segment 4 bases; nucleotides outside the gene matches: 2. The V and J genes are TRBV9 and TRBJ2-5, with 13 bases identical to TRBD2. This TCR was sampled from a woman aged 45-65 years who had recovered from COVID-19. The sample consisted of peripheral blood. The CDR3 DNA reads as TGTGCCAGCAGCGTTGGGACTAGCGGGGTAGAGACCCAGTACTTC. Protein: CASSVGTSGVETQYF.